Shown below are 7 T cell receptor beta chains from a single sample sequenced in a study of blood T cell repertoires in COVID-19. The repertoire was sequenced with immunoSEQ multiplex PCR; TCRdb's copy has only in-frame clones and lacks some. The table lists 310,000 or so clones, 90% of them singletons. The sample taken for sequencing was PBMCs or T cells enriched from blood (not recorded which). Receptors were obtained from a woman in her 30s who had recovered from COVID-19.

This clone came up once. This CDR3 is CASSLLLAGGDEQFF. CDR3 DNA: TGTGCCAGCAGCTTATTACTAGCGGGAGGGGATGAGCAGTTCTTC. The chain combines TRBV7-3 with TRBJ2-1, with 13 bases matching TRBD2. CDR3 length equals 15 residues. Unmatched junction bases numbered 3, after V lost 2 bases and J lost 8 bases. The germline V gene has CDR1 SGHTA and CDR2 FQGTGA.

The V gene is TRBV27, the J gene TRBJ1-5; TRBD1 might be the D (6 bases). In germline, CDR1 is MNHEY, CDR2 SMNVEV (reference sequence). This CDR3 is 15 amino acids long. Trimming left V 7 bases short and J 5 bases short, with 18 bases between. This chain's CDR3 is CASTPQGRGDQPQHF. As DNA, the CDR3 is TGTGCCAGCACCCCACAGGGAAGGGGCGATCAGCCCCAGCATTTT.

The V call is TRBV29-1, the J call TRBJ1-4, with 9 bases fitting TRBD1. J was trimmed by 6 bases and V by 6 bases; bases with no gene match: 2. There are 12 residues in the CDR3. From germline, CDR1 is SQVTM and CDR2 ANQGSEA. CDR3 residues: CSVRQGDEKLFF. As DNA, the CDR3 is TGCAGCGTCCGACAGGGGGATGAAAAACTGTTTTTT.

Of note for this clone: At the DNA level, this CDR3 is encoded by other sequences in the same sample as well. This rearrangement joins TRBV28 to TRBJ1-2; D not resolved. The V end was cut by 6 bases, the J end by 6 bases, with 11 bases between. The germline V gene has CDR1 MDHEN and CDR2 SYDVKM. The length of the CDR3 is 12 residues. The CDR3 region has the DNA TGTGCCAGCAGCTTTCGAGGTAATGGCTACACCTTC. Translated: CASSFRGNGYTF.

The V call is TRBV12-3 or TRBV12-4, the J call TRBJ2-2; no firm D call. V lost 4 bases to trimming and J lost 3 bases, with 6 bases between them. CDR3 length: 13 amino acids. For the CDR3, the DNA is TGTGCCAGCAGTTCAGTGGACACCGGGGAGCTGTTTTTT. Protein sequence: CASSSVDTGELFF.

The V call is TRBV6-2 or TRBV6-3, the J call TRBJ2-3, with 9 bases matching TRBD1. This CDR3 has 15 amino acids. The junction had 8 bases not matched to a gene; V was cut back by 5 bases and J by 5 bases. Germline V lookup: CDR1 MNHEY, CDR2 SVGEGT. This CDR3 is CASSQDGTGIDTQYF. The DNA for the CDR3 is TGTGCCAGCAGTCAGGACGGGACAGGGATAGATACGCAGTATTTT.

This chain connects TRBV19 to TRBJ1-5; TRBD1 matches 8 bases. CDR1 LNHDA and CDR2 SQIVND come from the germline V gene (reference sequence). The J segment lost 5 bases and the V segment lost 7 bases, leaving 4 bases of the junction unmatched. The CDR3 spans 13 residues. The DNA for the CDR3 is TGTGCCAGTACCGGACAGGGACATCAGCCCCAGCATTTT. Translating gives CASTGQGHQPQHF.